This entry concerns a single T cell receptor (beta chain). The antigen remains unidentified. The source of the sample is a study of PD-1 blockade in mismatch repair-deficient tumors. Across the study: Patients had roughly twelve mismatch repair-deficient cancer types, all previously treated and progressing.

This CDR3 spans 16 amino acids. V lost 5 bases and J lost 3; bases outside the gene matches: 4. Germline-derived CDR1 and CDR2 are SEHNR and FQNEAQ (reference sequence). Study observations and caveats: Tumor-resident clones, often undetectable pretreatment in blood, expanded then contracted after pembrolizumab.

Mismatch repair deficiency was confirmed in all patients, by PCR or immunohistochemistry. TCRs were sequenced from a few patients responding to pembrolizumab. Assay used: immunoSEQ multiplex PCR; TCRdb lists only in-frame clones, some missing. The repertoire holds roughly 50,000 clones, with 78% as singletons. Sequenced here: peripheral blood, sampled 4 weeks after starting pembrolizumab. The TCR was taken from an adult with mismatch repair-deficient cancer. The gene calls are TRBV7-9 and TRBJ2-2, with 12 bases identical to TRBD1. The CDR3 here is CASSPGTGGYTGELFF. For the CDR3, the DNA is TGTGCCAGCAGCCCTGGGACAGGGGGCTACACCGGGGAGCTGTTTTTT.